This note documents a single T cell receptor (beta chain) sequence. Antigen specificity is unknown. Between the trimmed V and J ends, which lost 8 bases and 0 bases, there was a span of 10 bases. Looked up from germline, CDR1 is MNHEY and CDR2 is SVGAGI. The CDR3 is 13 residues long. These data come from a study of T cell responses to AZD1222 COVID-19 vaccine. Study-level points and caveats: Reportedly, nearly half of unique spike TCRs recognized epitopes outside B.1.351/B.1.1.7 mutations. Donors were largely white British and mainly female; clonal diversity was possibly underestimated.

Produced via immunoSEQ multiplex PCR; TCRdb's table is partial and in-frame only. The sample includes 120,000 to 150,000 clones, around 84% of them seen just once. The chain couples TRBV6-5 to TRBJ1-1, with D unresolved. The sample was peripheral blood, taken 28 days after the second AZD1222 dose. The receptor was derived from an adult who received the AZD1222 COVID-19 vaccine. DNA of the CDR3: TGTGCCAGCCGTCCTGGGGTGAACACTGAAGCTTTCTTT. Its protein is CASRPGVNTEAFF.